This T cell receptor (beta chain) is from a study of blood T cell repertoires in COVID-19. Study summary: There were acute and convalescent COVID-19 samples, and they came from the United States, Italy and Spain. T cells, B-cell-depleted T cells, or PBMCs supplied cDNA or gDNA.

CDR1 is SGHVS, CDR2 FNYEAQ, per germline. This CDR3 has 15 residues. V lost 1 base to trimming and J lost 7 bases, with 14 bases between them. How the authors handled the data: The assay estimated nucleated cells by amplifying reference gene primers. Profiling relied on immunoSEQ multiplex PCR, and the TCRdb table lists in-frame clones only, not all of them. V and J calls and clone size are those listed in that table; D and trimming were worked out from the DNA. The data hold more than 200,000 clones, with approximately 90% observed a single time. The receptor's source is a man in his sixties or seventies with acute or convalescent COVID-19. This sequence joins TRBV7-6 and TRBJ2-1; D may be TRBD2 (5 bases). The sequenced material came from peripheral blood. The CDR3 coding sequence is TGTGCCAGCAGCTTAGGAGGGAGCCCCGAGAATGAGCAGTTCTTC. As protein: CASSLGGSPENEQFF.